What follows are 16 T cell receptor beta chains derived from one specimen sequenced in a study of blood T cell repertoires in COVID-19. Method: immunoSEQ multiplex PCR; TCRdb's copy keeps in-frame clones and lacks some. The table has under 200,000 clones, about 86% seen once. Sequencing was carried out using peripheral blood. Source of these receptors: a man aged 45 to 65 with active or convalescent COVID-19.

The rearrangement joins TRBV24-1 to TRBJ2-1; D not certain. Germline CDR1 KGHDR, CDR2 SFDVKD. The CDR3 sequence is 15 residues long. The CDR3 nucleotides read TGTGCTACGAGTGGGCAGCTCGGGTCCTACAATGAGCAGTTCTTC. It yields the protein CATSGQLGSYNEQFF.

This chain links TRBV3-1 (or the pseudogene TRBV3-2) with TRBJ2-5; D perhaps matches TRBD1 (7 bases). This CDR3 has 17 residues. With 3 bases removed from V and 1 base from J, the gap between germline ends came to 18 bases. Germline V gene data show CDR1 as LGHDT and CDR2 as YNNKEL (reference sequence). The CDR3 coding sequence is TGTGCCAGCAGCCAGGAGGGAAGGGGGCGAACCCAAGAGACCCAGTACTTC. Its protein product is CASSQEGRGRTQETQYF.

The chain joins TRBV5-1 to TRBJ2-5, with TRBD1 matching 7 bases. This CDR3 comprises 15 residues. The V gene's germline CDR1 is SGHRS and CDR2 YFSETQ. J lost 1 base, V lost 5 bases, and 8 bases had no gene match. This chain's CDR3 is CASRVEGASQETQYF. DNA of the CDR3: TGCGCCAGCAGGGTAGAGGGGGCATCCCAAGAGACCCAGTACTTC. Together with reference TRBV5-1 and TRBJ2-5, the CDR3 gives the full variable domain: KAGVTQTPRYLIKTRGQQVTLSCSPISGHRSVSWYQQTPGQGLQFLFEYFSETQRNKGNFPGRFSGRQFSNSRSEMNVSTLELGDSALYLCASRVEGASQETQYFGPGTRLLVL.

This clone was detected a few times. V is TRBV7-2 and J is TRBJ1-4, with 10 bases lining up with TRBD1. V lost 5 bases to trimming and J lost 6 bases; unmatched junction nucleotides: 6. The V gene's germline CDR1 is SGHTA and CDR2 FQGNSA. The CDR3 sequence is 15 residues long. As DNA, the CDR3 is TGTGCCAGCAGCCTAGACAGGGGGCTCTATGAAAAACTGTTTTTT. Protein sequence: CASSLDRGLYEKLFF.

This chain's CDR3 is CASSRRGTYEQYF. The CDR3 DNA follows: TGTGCCAGCAGCCGCAGGGGCACCTACGAGCAGTACTTC. The gene calls are TRBV6-2 or TRBV6-3 and TRBJ2-7; D might be TRBD1 (6 bases). The germline V gene encodes CDR1 MNHEY and CDR2 SVGEGT. The CDR3 has 13 residues. Trimming took 6 bases from V and 2 from J, leaving 11 bases between them.

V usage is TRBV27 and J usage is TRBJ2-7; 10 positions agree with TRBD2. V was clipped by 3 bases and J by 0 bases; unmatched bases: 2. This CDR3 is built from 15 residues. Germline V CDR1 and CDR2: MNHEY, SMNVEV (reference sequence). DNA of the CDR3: TGTGCCAGCAGTTTCGGACTAGCGGACTCCTACGAGCAGTACTTC. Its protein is CASSFGLADSYEQYF.

CDR3 sequence: CASSATGGADTEAFF. Written as DNA, the CDR3 is TGTGCCAGCAGCGCGACAGGGGGCGCGGACACTGAAGCTTTCTTT. V and J are TRBV9 and TRBJ1-1; 10 nucleotides match TRBD1. The CDR3 sequence is 15 residues long. From germline, CDR1 is SGDLS and CDR2 YYNGEE. Trimming took 3 bases from V and 3 from J; bases not matched to a gene: 5.

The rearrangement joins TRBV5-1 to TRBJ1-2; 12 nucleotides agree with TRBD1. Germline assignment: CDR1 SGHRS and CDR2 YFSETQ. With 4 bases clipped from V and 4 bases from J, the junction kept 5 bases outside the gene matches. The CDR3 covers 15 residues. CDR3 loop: CASSPGTGGSYGYTF. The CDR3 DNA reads TGCGCCAGCAGCCCCGGGACAGGGGGCAGCTATGGCTACACCTTC.

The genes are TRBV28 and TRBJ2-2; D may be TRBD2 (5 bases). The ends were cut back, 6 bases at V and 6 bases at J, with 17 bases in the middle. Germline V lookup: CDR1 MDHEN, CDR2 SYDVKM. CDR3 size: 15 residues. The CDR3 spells CASRGSLNAAGELFF. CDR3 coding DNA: TGTGCCAGCAGGGGGAGTCTCAACGCGGCCGGGGAGCTGTTTTTT.

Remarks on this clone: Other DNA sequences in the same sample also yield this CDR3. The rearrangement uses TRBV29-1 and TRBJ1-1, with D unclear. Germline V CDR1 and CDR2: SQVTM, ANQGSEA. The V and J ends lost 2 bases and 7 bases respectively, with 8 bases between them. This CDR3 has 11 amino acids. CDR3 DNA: TGCAGCGTTGAACCCGGGAGTGAAGCTTTCTTT. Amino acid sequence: CSVEPGSEAFF.

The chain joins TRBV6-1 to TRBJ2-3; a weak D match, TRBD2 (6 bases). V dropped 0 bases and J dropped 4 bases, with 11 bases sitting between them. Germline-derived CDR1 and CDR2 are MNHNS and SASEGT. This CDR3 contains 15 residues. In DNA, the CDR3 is TGTGCCAGCAGTGAAGCAGGAACGGGGGCAGATACGCAGTATTTT. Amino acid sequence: CASSEAGTGADTQYF.

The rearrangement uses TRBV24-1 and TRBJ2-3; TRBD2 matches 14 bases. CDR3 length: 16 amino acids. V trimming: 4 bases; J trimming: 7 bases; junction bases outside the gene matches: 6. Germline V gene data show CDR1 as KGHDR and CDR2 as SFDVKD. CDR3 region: CATSDRLAGGPHTQYF. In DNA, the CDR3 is TGTGCCACCAGTGACCGACTAGCGGGAGGGCCGCATACGCAGTATTTT.

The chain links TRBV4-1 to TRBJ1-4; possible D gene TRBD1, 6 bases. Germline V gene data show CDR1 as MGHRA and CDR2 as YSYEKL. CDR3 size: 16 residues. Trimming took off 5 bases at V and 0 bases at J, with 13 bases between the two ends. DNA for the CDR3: TGCGCCAGCAGCTTTGACAGGAGTGCAACTAATGAAAAACTGTTTTTT. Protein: CASSFDRSATNEKLFF.

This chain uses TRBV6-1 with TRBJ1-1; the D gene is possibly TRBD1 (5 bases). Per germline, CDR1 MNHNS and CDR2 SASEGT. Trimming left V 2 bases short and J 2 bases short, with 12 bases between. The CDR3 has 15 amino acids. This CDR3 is CASSEPRTGNTEAFF. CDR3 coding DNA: TGTGCCAGCAGTGAACCAAGAACAGGAAACACTGAAGCTTTCTTT.

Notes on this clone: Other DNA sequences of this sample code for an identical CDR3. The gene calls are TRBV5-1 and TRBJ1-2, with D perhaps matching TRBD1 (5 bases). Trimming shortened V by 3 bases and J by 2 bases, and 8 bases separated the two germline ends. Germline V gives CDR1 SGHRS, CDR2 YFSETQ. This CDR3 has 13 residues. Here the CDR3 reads CASSSTENYGYTF. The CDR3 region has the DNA TGCGCCAGCAGCTCGACAGAGAACTATGGCTACACCTTC.

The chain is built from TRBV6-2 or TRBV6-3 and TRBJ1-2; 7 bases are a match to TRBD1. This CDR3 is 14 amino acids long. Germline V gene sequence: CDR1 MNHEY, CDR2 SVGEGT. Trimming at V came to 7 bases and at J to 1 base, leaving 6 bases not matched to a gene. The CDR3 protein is CASNPGQSNYGYTF. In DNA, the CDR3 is TGTGCCAGCAACCCGGGACAGAGTAACTATGGCTACACCTTC.